The TCR beta chain described here comes from a study of T cell responses to AZD1222 COVID-19 vaccine. Broader study findings: Baseline serology detected seropositivity in only a handful of AZD1222 recipients.

This clone was counted a few times. What it binds is not known. The germline CDR1 and CDR2 sequences are MNHEY and SVGAGI. This CDR3 spans 13 amino acids. V was pared by 6 bases and J by 5 bases, with 5 bases of the junction left unmatched. TCRdb's copy holds only in-frame clones and misses some; the assay was immunoSEQ multiplex PCR. The sample includes roughly 200,000 clones, about 91% of them seen just once. The sample was peripheral blood, taken on day 0 of AZD1222 vaccination. The sequence was collected from an adult in good health. The gene calls are TRBV6-5 and TRBJ2-7; 9 bases agree with TRBD1. Written as DNA, the CDR3 is TGTGCCAGCAGACGAGGACAGGGGCACGAGCAGTACTTC. Translated: CASRRGQGHEQYF.